The present TCR beta chain was sequenced within a study of T-cell memory formation after mild COVID-19. Study overall: TCR clusters were mostly donor specific. Study outcomes and limitations: CM and EM subsets held most contracting CD4+ clones; EMRA held CD8+ ones. Memory cells collected pre-infection included some clones that later responded, suggesting cross-reactive memory joined.

TCRdb reprocessed the 5' RACE reads with MiXCR, giving one entry per CDR3 protein. The table records around 140,000 distinct CDR3 sequences, under 30% of them present only once. Comment on this clonotype: The antigen is undetermined. Mismatch with germline at one junction end may stem from a read error.

Germline V gene sequence: CDR1 SEHNR, CDR2 FQNEAQ (reference sequence). The CDR3 is made up of 16 amino acids. The receptor was derived from an adult woman who had mild COVID-19 (a few samples of this study predate the infection). Cell type and time point are not known. This chain links TRBV7-9 with TRBJ1-6, with unresolved D. Input material: PBMCs or a T cell subset sorted from them (not recorded which). Here the CDR3 DNA reads TGTGCCAGCAGCTTAGCGCAGAGTGCCCATAATTCACACCTCCACTTT. It specifies CASSLAQSAHNSHLHF.